Here is one T cell receptor (beta chain) with its context. Its specificity is not known. The CDR3 spans 13 residues. V was cut by 5 bases and J by 1 base, with 8 bases left in between. From germline, CDR1 is MDHEN and CDR2 SYDVKM. The sample originates from a study of shared clonotypes between healthy human individuals. Subsets obtained from CD4+ cells comprised CD45RA+ naive and CD45RA-negative memory cells. Deep was the level at which the assay was run. Only in-frame clones appear in the TCRdb table, and some are missing; sequencing was by immunoSEQ multiplex PCR. The sample has fewer than 1.6 million clones, about 98.5% seen once. Study-wide results and caveats: Naive subsets generally exceeded memory subsets in estimated richness.

The clonotype originates from a young man in good health. J is TRBJ1-1 and V is TRBV28, with D maybe TRBD1 (5 bases). Sequencing was done on a sample of naive CD4+ T cells sorted from blood. Subset reported: CD45RA+ positively selected. The CDR3 here is CASSPGQNTEAFF. The CDR3 DNA reads as TGTGCCAGCAGTCCCGGACAGAACACTGAAGCTTTCTTT.